Included here is one T cell receptor (beta chain) sequence, with context. Its specificity is unknown. The data derive from a study of cytomegalovirus exposure and HLA in healthy donors. Whole-study results and caveats: Reportedly, TCR beta sequences accurately predicted HLA-A and HLA-B alleles in most subjects. It was taken for granted in presence/absence analyses that sequencing depth across donors was roughly uniform. Differences between HLA loci emerged in a later analysis of TCR association rates, with DRB1 most and HLA-C fewest.

The PCR was carried out with 60 Vbeta primers and 13 Jbeta primers. Method: immunoSEQ multiplex PCR; TCRdb's copy keeps in-frame clones and lacks some. The sample yields around 150,000 clones, approximately 8.9% seen once. The CDR3 loop spans 16 amino acids. Germline CDR1 MNHEY, CDR2 SMNVEV (reference sequence). J lost 2 bases, V lost 1 base, and 7 bases had no gene match. Sequencing was done on a sample of PBMCs. The receptor comes from a woman in her thirties or forties in good health and CMV-seropositive. V and J are TRBV27 and TRBJ1-1; TRBD1 matches at 7 bases. CDR3 nucleotide sequence: TGTGCCAGCAGTTTATACCTGACAGGGATTAACACTGAAGCTTTCTTT. Protein product: CASSLYLTGINTEAFF.